The 26 T cell receptor beta chains reported below all come from one sample, sequenced in a study of T cells in Graves' hyperthyroidism and ophthalmopathy. RNA transcripts yielded amplified TCR beta CDR3 regions. A first-round RT-PCR of the TCR CDR3 used the HTBI primer set. TCRdb ran MiXCR on the multiplex PCR reads and lists one entry per CDR3 protein. The repertoire holds hundreds of thousands of distinct CDR3 sequences, with 45% as singletons. The sequencing input was peripheral blood or thyroid tissue (not recorded which). These receptors all come from an adult man with Graves' disease, either hyperthyroidism or ophthalmopathy (not recorded which).

CDR3 bases: TGTGCCAGCAGCTCGGCCGCGGTGTACCAAGAGACCCAGTACTTC. This translates into CASSSAAVYQETQYF. This chain links TRBV7-9 with TRBJ2-5; D is uncertain. V was clipped by 4 bases and J by 0 bases, with 12 bases between them. The CDR3 is 15 residues long. Germline assignment: CDR1 SEHNR and CDR2 FQNEAQ (reference sequence).

The V and J genes are TRBV24-1 and TRBJ1-2; 11 positions agree with TRBD1. V was clipped by 3 bases and J by 4 bases; unmatched bases: 6. The CDR3 length is 16 residues. Germline CDR1 reads KGHDR; CDR2 reads SFDVKD. DNA of the CDR3: TGTGCCACCAGTGATCCCTCCGGGACAGGGGGCTATGGCTACACCTTC. It translates to CATSDPSGTGGYGYTF.

This chain connects TRBV10-3 to TRBJ2-5; either TRBD1 or TRBD2 may fit D (5 bases each). V lost 10 bases, J lost 1 base, and 13 bases lay in between. The CDR3 covers 13 residues. The germline CDR1 and CDR2 sequences are ENHRY and SYGVKD. The CDR3 DNA reads as TGTGCCAGCCGGGACCGAATCCAAGAGACCCAGTACTTC. This encodes CASRDRIQETQYF.

This clonotype was seen a handful of times. This chain links TRBV7-6 with TRBJ1-4; TRBD1 matches 10 bases. The J segment lost 7 bases and the V segment lost 6 bases, leaving 8 bases of the junction unmatched. The germline gives CDR1 SGHVS, CDR2 FNYEAQ. This CDR3 has 15 amino acids. CDR3 in DNA: TGTGCCAGCAGTCCCGGGACAGGGGTCTCTGAAAAACTGTTTTTT. Its translation: CASSPGTGVSEKLFF.

There are a few counts of this clonotype. The rearrangement links TRBV12-3 or TRBV12-4 to TRBJ1-6, with D unclear. This CDR3 region has 14 residues. V shed 3 bases and J shed 7 bases, with 10 bases lying between them. CDR3 coding DNA: TGTGCCAGCAGTTTTTTGACCGGGAATTCACCCCTCCACTTT. Translated: CASSFLTGNSPLHF.

The V call is TRBV7-9, the J call TRBJ2-7; 8 nucleotides match TRBD1. The J segment lost 2 bases and the V segment lost 0 bases, leaving 3 bases of the junction unmatched. The CDR3 sequence is 15 residues long. CDR1 SEHNR and CDR2 FQNEAQ come from the germline V gene (reference sequence). The CDR3 DNA sequence: TGTGCCAGCAGCTTAGCGACAGGGGTCCCCTACGAGCAGTACTTC. Protein sequence: CASSLATGVPYEQYF.

This clonotype was counted a few times. This sequence joins TRBV14 and TRBJ2-7; D is uncertain. Germline assignment: CDR1 SGHDN and CDR2 FVKESK. Trimming removed 1 base at V and 2 bases at J, with 6 bases between. The CDR3 is 13 amino acids. The CDR3 loop reads CASSQGRAYEQYF. CDR3 coding DNA: TGTGCCAGCAGCCAAGGAAGAGCCTACGAGCAGTACTTC.

In its sample, this clonotype was seen many times. V and J are TRBV7-9 and TRBJ1-1; TRBD1 might be the D (6 bases). V was shortened by 4 bases and J by 6 bases, with 21 bases between the two germline ends. Germline values: CDR1 SEHNR, CDR2 FQNEAQ (reference sequence). The CDR3 length is 16 residues. Here the CDR3 DNA reads TGTGCCAGCAGCTACCGCACAGGCGGGGGACATTCTGAAGCTTTCTTT. As protein: CASSYRTGGGHSEAFF.

The CDR3 nucleotides read TGTGCCAGCAGTGATGGGACACCCGATGAAGCTTTCTTT. As protein: CASSDGTPDEAFF. The chain joins TRBV25-1 to TRBJ1-1, with D possibly TRBD1 on 6 matching bases. The V and J ends lost 3 bases and 7 bases respectively, with 12 bases between them. Germline-derived CDR1 and CDR2 are MGHDK and SYGVNS. The CDR3 length is 13 residues.

The chain has TRBV7-9 and TRBJ1-1; TRBD1 aligns across 7 bases. The V gene's germline CDR1 is SEHNR and CDR2 FQNEAQ (reference sequence). V shed 5 bases, J shed 4 bases, and the junction held 10 bases outside the gene matches. The CDR3 extends over 15 amino acids. As DNA, the CDR3 is TGTGCCAGCAGCACGACAGGGTCGGGCAGCACTGAAGCTTTCTTT. Translating it yields CASSTTGSGSTEAFF.

This chain links TRBV21-1 with TRBJ1-2; the table's D call, TRBD1, was not checked against the DNA. TRBV21-1 is described as a pseudogene. The CDR3 is 13 amino acids. As DNA, the CDR3 is TGTGCCAGCAGTCAAAGGGGGCTTCCAGGCTACACCTTC. Its translation is CASSQRGLPGYTF.

Of note for this clonotype: A much larger clone differs from this one at a single base, so this may be a read error. The chain combines TRBV29-1 with TRBJ2-5; D unclear. Between the trimmed V and J ends, which lost 5 bases and 5 bases, there was a span of 9 bases. This CDR3 is built from 11 residues. Germline loops: CDR1 SQVTM, CDR2 ANQGSEA. The CDR3, as DNA: TGCAGCGTTAAGGGTGCCGAGACCCAGTACTTC. Its translation: CSVKGAETQYF.

A few counts support this clonotype. J is TRBJ1-2 and V is TRBV20-1; 9 bases match TRBD1. Germline V CDR1 and CDR2: DFQATT, SNEGSKA (reference sequence). V shed 4 bases and J 8 bases; nucleotides not matched to a gene: 5. The CDR3 totals 12 residues. CDR3 in amino acids: CSAIRDRVGYTF. CDR3 in DNA: TGCAGTGCTATACGGGACAGGGTGGGCTACACCTTC.

A few counts support this clonotype. CDR3 DNA: TGCAGTGCTAGAGATAGCCCGTATAGCAATCAGCCCCAGCATTTT. It specifies CSARDSPYSNQPQHF. The chain combines TRBV20-1 with TRBJ1-5; D ambiguous. The CDR3 has 15 amino acids. Germline CDR1 and CDR2: DFQATT and SNEGSKA (reference sequence). V lost 0 bases and J lost 0, with 9 bases in between.

This clonotype was seen many times. The chain couples TRBV29-1 to TRBJ2-2; 9 positions match TRBD2. The V and J ends lost 3 bases and 7 bases, in that order; junction bases with no gene match: 3. Germline V gene data show CDR1 as SQVTM and CDR2 as ANQGSEA. The CDR3 is 13 residues long. The CDR3 is CSVDGGRVGELFF. The CDR3 region has the DNA TGCAGCGTTGACGGCGGGAGGGTCGGGGAGCTGTTTTTT.

This clonotype was recorded many times. This chain links TRBV20-1 with TRBJ2-7; 9 nucleotides line up with TRBD1. The CDR3 covers 12 residues. With V trimmed by 7 bases and J by 3 bases, 4 bases remained unmatched. Germline CDR1 DFQATT, CDR2 SNEGSKA (reference sequence). CDR3 sequence (DNA): TGCAGTGTCCCGACAGGGGGCTACGAGCAGTACTTC. It specifies CSVPTGGYEQYF.

The V call is TRBV25-1, the J call TRBJ1-6; maybe TRBD1 (5 bases). The CDR3 is 12 residues long. Germline loops: CDR1 MGHDK, CDR2 SYGVNS. The CDR3 protein is CARRETNSPLHF. In DNA, the CDR3 is TGTGCTCGCAGGGAAACCAATTCACCCCTCCACTTT.

The chain is built from TRBV6-1 and TRBJ1-5; 8 nucleotides line up with TRBD1. The CDR3 contains 15 residues. The junction had 6 bases not matched to a gene; V was cut back by 7 bases and J by 1 base. Germline V gene lookup returns CDR1 MNHNS and CDR2 SASEGT. The CDR3 DNA is TGTGCCAGCAAAAAACAGGGGGTAAGCAATCAGCCCCAGCATTTT. Translation: CASKKQGVSNQPQHF.

The V gene is TRBV29-1, the J gene TRBJ1-1; TRBD1 is a possible D gene (5 bases). V lost 4 bases to trimming and J lost 3 bases, with 15 bases between them. This CDR3 spans 14 amino acids. From germline, CDR1 is SQVTM and CDR2 ANQGSEA. The CDR3 protein is CSVAGFGEDTEAFF. Written as DNA, the CDR3 is TGCAGCGTTGCAGGGTTTGGAGAAGACACTGAAGCTTTCTTT. The full variable domain, with the rest looked up from reference TRBV29-1 and TRBJ1-1, is SAVISQKPSRDICQRGTSLTIQCQVDSQVTMMFWYRQQPGQSLTLIATANQGSEATYESGFVIDKFPISRPNLTFSTLTVSNMSPEDSSIYLCSVAGFGEDTEAFFGQGTRLTVV.

Comments on this clonotype: A much more abundant neighbour one base away suggests this may be a read error. The chain links TRBV29-1 to TRBJ1-5; 7 nucleotides line up with TRBD1. This CDR3 spans 13 amino acids. CDR1 and CDR2 (germline): SQVTM, ANQGSEA. V lost 6 bases and J lost 8; bases outside the gene matches: 10. CDR3 region: CSVVPGGEEPQHF. For the CDR3, the DNA is TGCAGCGTCGTTCCAGGGGGAGAAGAGCCCCAGCATTTT.

Only a few counts were recorded for this clonotype. The chain employs TRBV19 and TRBJ1-2; D call uncertain. The CDR3 length is 11 residues. V was cut by 7 bases and J by 8 bases, with 11 bases left in between. From germline, CDR1 is LNHDA and CDR2 SQIVND (reference sequence). CDR3 amino acids: CASKAGNGYTF. DNA for the CDR3: TGTGCCAGTAAAGCGGGTAACGGCTACACCTTC. The variable domain in full, completed from reference TRBV19 and TRBJ1-2, reads DGGITQSPKYLFRKEGQNVTLSCEQNLNHDAMYWYRQDPGQGLRLIYYSQIVNDFQKGDIAEGYSVSREKKESFPLTVTSAQKNPTAFYLCASKAGNGYTFGSGTRLTVV.

This clonotype was recorded many times. The chain recombines TRBV9 with TRBJ1-2; D is unresolved. The CDR3 is 15 amino acids. Germline V gives CDR1 SGDLS, CDR2 YYNGEE. V lost 0 bases, J lost 6 bases, and 15 bases lay in between. The CDR3 region has the DNA TGTGCCAGCAGCGTAGAGGCAGCGGATCCCGATGGCTACACCTTC. It specifies CASSVEAADPDGYTF.

CDR3 in amino acids: CANGRAGRETQYF. The CDR3 DNA reads TGTGCCAACGGTCGGGCGGGACGGGAGACCCAGTACTTC. This chain connects TRBV6-5 to TRBJ2-5, with TRBD2 as a possible D gene (6 bases). The V gene lost 10 bases and the J gene lost 5 bases, with 17 bases spanning the gap. The germline V gene has CDR1 MNHEY and CDR2 SVGAGI. There are 13 residues in the CDR3.

The genes are TRBV4-1 and TRBJ1-3, with 8 bases lining up with TRBD1. From germline, CDR1 is MGHRA and CDR2 YSYEKL. V lost 1 base and J lost 2; bases outside the gene matches: 4. The CDR3 has 16 residues. The CDR3, as DNA: TGCGCCAGCAGCCAAGGCCCACAGGGGGCTGGAAACACCATATATTTT. Its translation: CASSQGPQGAGNTIYF.

The rearrangement uses TRBV6-5 and TRBJ2-7; possibly TRBD1 or TRBD2 for D (5 bases each). V lost 2 bases and J 5 bases, leaving 13 bases between the germline ends. This CDR3 has 14 amino acids. Germline CDR1 MNHEY, CDR2 SVGAGI. This CDR3 reads CASSYLPGADEQYF. In DNA form, the CDR3 reads TGTGCCAGCAGTTACCTCCCCGGGGCCGACGAGCAGTACTTC.

As for this clonotype: Possible read error: a much larger clone is one base away. This CDR3 is CASNPGTLSTEAFF. The CDR3 nucleotides read TGTGCCAGCAACCCGGGGACGCTGAGCACTGAAGCTTTCTTT. This chain connects TRBV7-6 to TRBJ1-1; perhaps TRBD1 as D (5 bases). Looked up from germline, CDR1 is SGHVS and CDR2 is FNYEAQ. The CDR3 totals 14 residues. V was pared by 7 bases and J by 4 bases, with 16 bases between.